This record covers a single T cell receptor beta chain. Germline lookup yields CDR1 MDHEN and CDR2 SYDVKM. The CDR3 is 18 residues long. The V end lost 6 bases, the J end lost 6 bases, and 27 bases lay between the germline ends. This entry comes from a study of blood T cell repertoires in COVID-19. Study overall: PBMCs, B-cell-depleted T cells, or T cells were the source of the cDNA or gDNA that made up the material.

Per the authors' pipeline: Reference gene primer amplification gave nucleated cell count estimates. Data came from immunoSEQ multiplex PCR; TCRdb stores just in-frame clones and leaves some out. V and J calls and clone size are given by that table; D and trimming were obtained from the DNA. The sample includes fewer than 200,000 clones, approximately 86% of them seen just once. The Seattle patients joined while their infection was active and were tracked longitudinally afterward. Sequencing was performed on peripheral blood. The source is a woman older than 75 with COVID-19, enrolled during active disease. The chain carries TRBV28 and TRBJ2-1; D is perhaps TRBD1 (6 bases). The CDR3 region is CASSYSLSGRGGFNEQFF. CDR3 nucleotide sequence: TGTGCCAGCAGCTACAGCCTATCGGGCAGGGGTGGATTCAATGAGCAGTTCTTC.